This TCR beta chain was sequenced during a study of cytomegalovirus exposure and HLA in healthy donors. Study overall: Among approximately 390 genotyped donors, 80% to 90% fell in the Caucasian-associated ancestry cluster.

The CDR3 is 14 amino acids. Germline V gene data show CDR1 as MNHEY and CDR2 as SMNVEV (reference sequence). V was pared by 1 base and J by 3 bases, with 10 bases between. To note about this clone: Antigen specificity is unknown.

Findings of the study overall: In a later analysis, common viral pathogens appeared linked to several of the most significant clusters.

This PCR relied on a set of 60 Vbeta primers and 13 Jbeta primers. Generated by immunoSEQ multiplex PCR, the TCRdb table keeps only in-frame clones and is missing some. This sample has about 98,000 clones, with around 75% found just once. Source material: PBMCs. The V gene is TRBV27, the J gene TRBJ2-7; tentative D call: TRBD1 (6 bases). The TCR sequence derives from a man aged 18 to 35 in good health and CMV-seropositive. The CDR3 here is CASSLYGGRYEQYF. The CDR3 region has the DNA TGTGCCAGCAGTTTATATGGGGGCCGCTACGAGCAGTACTTC.